Listed here are 21 T cell receptor beta chains from one sample, sequenced in a study of follicular helper T cells after annual influenza vaccination. Sequenced by immunoSEQ multiplex PCR; TCRdb stores in-frame clones only, minus some. The table includes nearly 15,000 clones, around 85% detected once. Time point noted: 2014-2015 season, 7 days after vaccination. The sequenced sample was CXCR5+ CD38- circulating T follicular helper cells from blood, obtained 7 days after influenza vaccination. Subset here: circulating Tfh, non-naive CD4+CXCR5+PD-1+ (ICOS+CD38+ or ICOS-CD38-). The receptors here all came from an adult who received the influenza vaccine.

This chain uses TRBV7-9 with TRBJ1-1, with 7 bases matching TRBD1. The CDR3 is 15 amino acids. V trimming: 5 bases; J trimming: 0 bases; junction bases outside the gene matches: 6. Looked up from germline, CDR1 is SEHNR and CDR2 is FQNEAQ (reference sequence). The CDR3 spells CASSPRTGLNTEAFF. In nucleotides, the CDR3 is TGTGCCAGCAGCCCTCGGACAGGCCTGAACACTGAAGCTTTCTTT. Full variable domain (remainder filled in from reference TRBV7-9 and TRBJ1-1): DTGVSQNPRHKITKRGQNVTFRCDPISEHNRLYWYRQTLGQGPEFLTYFQNEAQLEKSRLLSDRFSAERPKGSFSTLEIQRTEQGDSAMYLCASSPRTGLNTEAFFGQGTRLTVV.

The chain combines TRBV9 with TRBJ2-5; TRBD2 matches at 11 bases. Germline CDR1 SGDLS, CDR2 YYNGEE. The CDR3 has 16 residues. V lost 2 bases, J lost 5 bases, and 8 bases stayed unmatched. CDR3 in amino acids: CASSVRVTSGSETQYF. The CDR3 DNA reads TGTGCCAGCAGCGTCCGGGTTACTAGCGGGAGTGAGACCCAGTACTTC.

The chain combines TRBV27 with TRBJ2-3, with D unclear. CDR1 is MNHEY, CDR2 SMNVEV, per germline (reference sequence). The V end lost 6 bases, the J end lost 2 bases, and 9 bases lay between the germline ends. The CDR3 has 13 amino acids. In nucleotides, the CDR3 is TGTGCCAGCAGCTATAAATCCACAGATACGCAGTATTTT. The encoded protein is CASSYKSTDTQYF.

The rearrangement joins TRBV11-2 to TRBJ2-1; a weak D match, TRBD1 (6 bases). Germline assignment: CDR1 SGHAT and CDR2 FQNNGV. This CDR3 region has 14 residues. V lost 5 bases and J 6 bases, leaving 14 bases between the germline ends. In DNA, the CDR3 is TGTGCCAGCAGCCCATGGACAGTCCTCAATGAGCAGTTCTTC. Its protein is CASSPWTVLNEQFF.

V gene TRBV5-4 combines with J gene TRBJ1-2; 8 nucleotides match TRBD1. Germline trimming cut 0 bases from V and 11 bases from J; bases unmatched to any gene: 12. The CDR3 is 15 amino acids. Germline V gene lookup returns CDR1 SGHNT and CDR2 YYREEE (reference sequence). CDR3 protein: CASSLVSPGQENYTF. The CDR3 coding sequence is TGTGCCAGCAGCTTGGTTTCCCCGGGACAGGAGAATTACACCTTC. Based on the CDR3 plus reference TRBV5-4 and TRBJ1-2, the full variable domain is ETGVTQSPTHLIKTRGQQVTLRCSSQSGHNTVSWYQQALGQGPQFIFQYYREEENGRGNFPPRFSGLQFPNYSSELNVNALELDDSALYLCASSLVSPGQENYTFGSGTRLTVV.

The CDR3 here is CASSPDRGSITEAFF. The CDR3 nucleotides read TGTGCCAGCAGTCCAGACAGGGGCTCAATAACTGAAGCTTTCTTT. The chain links TRBV28 to TRBJ1-1; 8 bases are shared with TRBD1. The germline V gene has CDR1 MDHEN and CDR2 SYDVKM. The junction had 10 bases not matched to a gene; V was cut back by 5 bases and J by 5 bases. This CDR3 is 15 amino acids long.

This chain links TRBV28 with TRBJ2-2; TRBD2 might be the D (5 bases). The CDR3 has 15 residues. The V end lost 6 bases, the J end lost 2 bases, and 13 bases lay between the germline ends. Germline CDR1 MDHEN, CDR2 SYDVKM. The CDR3 loop reads CASRMSGANTGELFF. Here the CDR3 DNA reads TGTGCCAGCAGGATGAGCGGAGCCAACACCGGGGAGCTGTTTTTT.

The chain links TRBV11-2 to TRBJ2-5; D is ambiguous. The CDR3 runs 12 residues. Germline-derived CDR1 and CDR2 are SGHAT and FQNNGV. V was trimmed by 5 bases and J by 1 base, leaving 5 bases between them. The CDR3 bases are TGTGCCAGCAGCCCCTCCCAAGAGACCCAGTACTTC. Its protein product is CASSPSQETQYF.

The chain uses TRBV10-3 and TRBJ1-2, with TRBD1 as a possible D gene (6 bases). The CDR3 contains 14 residues. The V end lost 10 bases, the J end lost 5 bases, and 20 bases lay between the germline ends. Germline V lookup: CDR1 ENHRY, CDR2 SYGVKD. Here the CDR3 DNA reads TGTGCCACCTTTACGGAATTAGGACAGTATGGCTACACCTTC. The encoded protein is CATFTELGQYGYTF.

This clone was counted a single time. This chain joins TRBV30 and TRBJ1-2, with D maybe TRBD1 (5 bases). V was pared by 0 bases and J by 2 bases, with 7 bases between. The CDR3 is 13 amino acids. CDR1 and CDR2 (germline): GTSNPN, SVGIG (reference sequence). CDR3 nucleotide sequence: TGTGCCTGGAGTGTGGAGGGGAACTATGGCTACACCTTC. It codes for CAWSVEGNYGYTF.

CDR3 region: CASSAETSGVYNEQFF. Here the CDR3 DNA reads TGTGCCAGCAGCGCGGAGACTAGCGGGGTGTACAATGAGCAGTTCTTC. The chain carries TRBV5-6 and TRBJ2-1; 11 nucleotides line up with TRBD2. Germline CDR1 is SGHDT and CDR2 is YYEEEE. Trimming removed 4 bases from V and 4 bases from J; junction bases left unmatched: 7. The CDR3 has 16 residues.

This clone showed up just once. This chain links TRBV7-8 with TRBJ2-5; TRBD2 matches 10 bases. J lost 4 bases, V lost 3 bases, and 8 bases had no gene match. The length of the CDR3 is 16 residues. Germline CDR1 and CDR2: SGHVS and FQNEAQ. The CDR3 DNA reads TGTGCCAGCAGCTTCTCGAGCCGACTAGCGGGAGAGACCCAGTACTTC. This encodes CASSFSSRLAGETQYF.

The V and J genes are TRBV19 and TRBJ2-4; no reliable D call. The germline V and J ends were trimmed by 7 bases and 2 bases, with 15 bases remaining between them. The CDR3 has 15 amino acids. Per the germline V gene, CDR1 is LNHDA and CDR2 is SQIVND (reference sequence). Written as DNA, the CDR3 is TGTGCCAGTACCCCTACGACCAGGACCAAAAACATTCAGTACTTC. This gives the protein CASTPTTRTKNIQYF.

The CDR3 sequence: CASSQQGFTDTQYF. DNA of the CDR3: TGTGCCAGCAGCCAACAGGGGTTCACAGATACGCAGTATTTT. The gene calls are TRBV7-3 and TRBJ2-3; 7 bases line up with TRBD1. Per germline, CDR1 SGHTA and CDR2 FQGTGA. With 5 bases clipped from V and 2 bases from J, the junction kept 4 bases outside the gene matches. CDR3 length: 14 residues.

This rearrangement joins TRBV10-3 to TRBJ1-1, with D possibly TRBD1 on 5 matching bases. V was cut by 2 bases and J by 3 bases, with 10 bases left in between. The length of the CDR3 is 14 residues. Per germline, CDR1 ENHRY and CDR2 SYGVKD. CDR3 in amino acids: CAISEGVRDTEAFF. CDR3 DNA: TGTGCCATCAGTGAGGGTGTCAGGGACACTGAAGCTTTCTTT.

The rearrangement links TRBV6-5 to TRBJ2-3; 11 bases agree with TRBD2. V trimming: 4 bases; J trimming: 5 bases; junction bases outside the gene matches: 8. This CDR3 has 16 residues. Germline V gene lookup returns CDR1 MNHEY and CDR2 SVGAGI. CDR3 region: CASSFLAGGEGDTQYF. The CDR3 DNA follows: TGTGCCAGCAGTTTTTTAGCGGGAGGGGAGGGAGATACGCAGTATTTT.

The V gene is TRBV5-1, the J gene TRBJ1-6; D is uncertain. V lost 0 bases to trimming and J lost 6 bases, with 4 bases between them. Germline CDR1 reads SGHRS; CDR2 reads YFSETQ. The CDR3 sequence is 13 residues long. Here the CDR3 DNA reads TGCGCCAGCAGCTTGGACAGTAATTCACCCCTCCACTTT. Protein sequence: CASSLDSNSPLHF.

The chain uses TRBV7-8 and TRBJ2-7; 9 nucleotides agree with TRBD2. The V segment lost 5 bases and the J segment 3 bases; nucleotides outside the gene matches: 11. The germline V gene encodes CDR1 SGHVS and CDR2 FQNEAQ. The CDR3 runs to 16 residues. CDR3 amino acids: CASSAKLAGAGYEQYF. In DNA, the CDR3 is TGTGCCAGCAGCGCGAAATTAGCGGGAGCTGGCTACGAGCAGTACTTC.

The gene calls are TRBV5-6 and TRBJ2-7; D remains unclear. This CDR3 contains 13 residues. The V and J ends lost 2 bases and 2 bases respectively, with 8 bases between them. From germline, CDR1 is SGHDT and CDR2 YYEEEE. Here the CDR3 DNA reads TGTGCCAGCAGCTTCCGAGCTACCTACGAGCAGTACTTC. It is translated as CASSFRATYEQYF.

V is TRBV7-2 and J is TRBJ2-1; TRBD2 matches at 10 bases. The V gene end was trimmed by 4 bases and the J gene end by 10 bases; junction bases not matched to a gene: 10. The germline V gene encodes CDR1 SGHTA and CDR2 FQGNSA. CDR3 length: 15 residues. The CDR3 loop reads CASSSHLAGEGEQFF. The CDR3 DNA sequence: TGTGCCAGCAGCTCCCACCTAGCGGGAGAGGGGGAGCAGTTCTTC.

The CDR3 protein is CATSRGAGADQPQHF. DNA for the CDR3: TGTGCCACCAGCAGGGGGGCAGGGGCAGATCAGCCCCAGCATTTT. The chain recombines TRBV15 with TRBJ1-5, with D perhaps TRBD1 (6 bases). The CDR3 totals 15 residues. V gave up 3 bases and J gave up 5 bases, with 14 bases separating them. The germline gives CDR1 LNHNV, CDR2 YYDKDF (reference sequence).